Listed below are T cell receptor beta chains from one sample, sequenced in a study of blood T cell repertoires in COVID-19. TCRdb's table, derived via immunoSEQ multiplex PCR, lists solely in-frame clones and lacks some. The top ten hold 7% to 8% of the sample, which has about 170,000 clones, about 88% seen once. Material for sequencing was peripheral blood. These receptors originate from a woman older than 75 in a cohort sampled during active or convalescent COVID-19. CDR3s include the opening cysteine and the closing phenylalanine or tryptophan. A D gene is named only where the DNA matches it firmly. Where a row states a size, it is once, few, many or the class of an expanded clone; other rows omit it.

CAISRGRGAYNEQFF TGTGCCATCAGTAGAGGGCGGGGGGCCTACAATGAGCAGTTCTTC TRBJ2-1 NA TRBV24-1 TRBD2
CASSAGRDSNQPQHF TGTGCCAGTAGTGCGGGACGGGATAGCAATCAGCCCCAGCATTTT TRBJ1-5 NA TRBV19 NA
CAISPGQGVSGQETQYF TGTGCCATCAGTCCGGGACAGGGGGTTAGCGGACAAGAGACCCAGTACTTC TRBJ2-5 NA TRBV10-3 TRBD1
CASSTGGVLGNTIYF TGTGCCAGCAGCACAGGAGGGGTTCTTGGCAACACCATATATTTT TRBJ1-3 NA TRBV7-2 NA
CASSYRTAANYGYTF TGTGCCAGCAGTTACCGGACAGCGGCTAACTATGGCTACACCTTC TRBJ1-2 NA TRBV6-5 NA
CASSRDTNYGYTF TGTGCCAGCAGTCGGGACACCAACTATGGCTACACCTTC TRBJ1-2 NA TRBV11-2 NA
CAWRTADYNSPLHF TGTGCCTGGAGGACTGCAGACTATAATTCACCCCTCCACTTT TRBJ1-6 NA TRBV30 NA
CASSRTGSEKLFF TGTGCCAGTAGTAGGACAGGGAGTGAAAAACTGTTTTTT TRBJ1-4 NA TRBV19 TRBD1
CASSPERLAVYNEQFF TGTGCCAGCAGCCCCGAAAGACTAGCGGTATACAATGAGCAGTTCTTC TRBJ2-1 NA TRBV4-2 TRBD2
CASSSGTGGYEQYF TGCGCCAGCAGCTCCGGGACAGGGGGTTACGAGCAGTACTTC TRBJ2-7 NA TRBV5-1 TRBD1
CASSSGGNTGELFF TGTGCCAGTAGTAGCGGGGGGAACACCGGGGAGCTGTTTTTT TRBJ2-2 NA TRBV19 TRBD2
CASSQKGGQGETQYF TGTGCCAGCAGCCAAAAGGGGGGGCAGGGAGAGACCCAGTACTTC TRBJ2-5 NA TRBV21-1 NA
CASSETLALYF TGCGCCAGCAGTGAGACACTAGCGTTGTACTTC TRBJ2-7 NA TRBV10-1 TRBD2
CASSLAIITHGGEKLFF TGCGCCAGCAGCTTGGCCATTATAACCCACGGCGGGGAAAAACTGTTTTTT TRBJ1-4 NA TRBV5-1 NA
CASPGRERNTGELFF TGTGCCAGCCCTGGGAGGGAGAGGAACACCGGGGAGCTGTTTTTT TRBJ2-2 NA TRBV27 TRBD2
CASSWTGSEAFF TGTGCCAGCAGCTGGACAGGGTCTGAAGCTTTCTTT TRBJ1-1 NA TRBV11-2 TRBD1
CATSDHRQGLAKNIQYF TGTGCCACCAGTGACCATCGACAGGGGCTAGCCAAAAACATTCAGTACTTC TRBJ2-4 NA TRBV24-1 TRBD1
CASSVDSGGTDTQYF TGTGCCAGCAGTGTAGATAGCGGAGGCACAGATACGCAGTATTTT TRBJ2-3 NA TRBV2 NA
CASNGGLGGGSPLHF TGTGCCAGCAATGGGGGCCTGGGTGGGGGTTCACCCCTCCACTTT TRBJ1-6 NA TRBV2 NA
CASDTVTQYF TGTGCCAGCGACACGGTGACCCAGTACTTC TRBJ2-5 NA TRBV19 NA
CASSSQGRHTEAFF TGTGCCAGCAGCTCACAGGGTCGGCACACTGAAGCTTTCTTT TRBJ1-1 NA TRBV7-9 NA
CASSFSGPGSYNSPLHF TGTGCCAGCAGCTTCAGTGGCCCAGGGTCGTATAATTCACCCCTCCACTTT TRBJ1-6 NA TRBV7-2 NA
CASRRTGGFNQPQHF TGTGCCAGCAGGAGGACAGGGGGATTCAATCAGCCCCAGCATTTT TRBJ1-5 NA TRBV27 TRBD1
CASSPLWDRVNTEAFF TGTGCCAGCAGCCCACTATGGGACAGGGTGAACACTGAAGCTTTCTTT TRBJ1-1 NA TRBV5-6 TRBD1
CASSPLGQEETQYF TGTGCCAGCAGCCCACTCGGACAGGAAGAGACCCAGTACTTC TRBJ2-5 NA TRBV16 TRBD1
CASSLGGLLAGGFYNEQFF TGTGCCAGCAGCTTAGGAGGTTTACTAGCGGGGGGCTTCTACAATGAGCAGTTCTTC TRBJ2-1 NA TRBV11-2 TRBD2
CASSSHNTGMGNSPLHF TGTGCCAGCAGCTCACATAACACAGGGATGGGTAATTCACCCCTCCACTTT TRBJ1-6 once TRBV5-4 NA
CASSFRPGGASYEQYF TGTGCCAGCAGCTTTCGACCGGGGGGAGCCAGCTACGAGCAGTACTTC TRBJ2-7 NA TRBV7-8 TRBD2
CATSVQGNYGYTF TGTGCCACCAGTGTCCAGGGCAACTATGGCTACACCTTC TRBJ1-2 NA TRBV24-1 NA
CASSSGDRGGNEKLFF TGCGCCAGCAGCTCGGGGGACAGGGGAGGGAATGAAAAACTGTTTTTT TRBJ1-4 NA TRBV5-1 TRBD1
CASSFGRSPSSYNEQFF TGTGCCAGCAGTTTTGGGCGTTCCCCCAGCTCCTACAATGAGCAGTTCTTC TRBJ2-1 NA TRBV27 NA
CASSSTGNTEAFF TGTGCCAGCAGTTCGACAGGGAACACTGAAGCTTTCTTT TRBJ1-1 NA TRBV28 NA
CASSVGQTDGRETQYF TGTGCCAGCAGCGTCGGCCAGACAGATGGAAGAGAGACCCAGTACTTC TRBJ2-5 NA TRBV9 NA
CASSLPAGRYTEAFF TGTGCCAGCAGTTTACCGGCCGGGAGGTACACTGAAGCTTTCTTT TRBJ1-1 NA TRBV28 NA
CASSSRTGGDYGYTF TGCGCCAGCAGCTCACGGACAGGGGGCGACTATGGCTACACCTTC TRBJ1-2 NA TRBV5-1 TRBD1
CASSLRGGLSGNDEKLFF TGTGCCAGCAGCTTACGAGGAGGCCTCTCCGGAAATGATGAAAAACTGTTTTTT TRBJ1-4 NA TRBV11-3 NA
CASSPLSSGNTIYF TGTGCCAGCAGCCCCCTGTCTTCTGGAAACACCATATATTTT TRBJ1-3 once TRBV7-2 NA
CSVRPQGAGEQFF TGCAGCGTCCGCCCCCAGGGGGCGGGCGAGCAGTTCTTC TRBJ2-1 NA TRBV29-1 TRBD1
CASSYSSGGQETQYF TGTGCCAGCAGTTACTCGTCGGGGGGTCAAGAGACCCAGTACTTC TRBJ2-5 once TRBV6-2/TRBV6-3 TRBD2
CATHQGSANEKLFF TGTGCCACCCACCAGGGCTCAGCTAATGAAAAACTGTTTTTT TRBJ1-4 NA TRBV19 NA
CSVLIQGLSYGYTF TGCAGCGTTCTAATCCAGGGTCTCAGCTATGGCTACACCTTC TRBJ1-2 few TRBV29-1 NA
CAWRSGTGYSPLHF TGTGCCTGGCGCTCCGGGACAGGCTATTCACCCCTCCACTTT TRBJ1-6 NA TRBV30 TRBD1
CATGLQGGSYNEQFF TGCGCCACCGGTCTTCAAGGGGGCTCCTACAATGAGCAGTTCTTC TRBJ2-1 NA TRBV5-1 NA
CASSLGRLSEQYF TGTGCCAGCAGCTTAGGCCGTTTGTCCGAGCAGTACTTC TRBJ2-7 NA TRBV13 NA
CASSYSSGTGDFYGYTF TGTGCCAGCAGCTATAGCTCCGGGACAGGAGATTTCTATGGCTACACCTTC TRBJ1-2 NA TRBV5-8 TRBD1
CSVTDSYNEKLFF TGCAGCGTCACGGACAGTTATAATGAAAAACTGTTTTTT TRBJ1-4 NA TRBV29-1 NA
CSASVTSGSSYNEQFF TGCAGTGCTAGTGTGACTAGCGGGAGCTCCTACAATGAGCAGTTCTTC TRBJ2-1 NA TRBV20-1 TRBD2
CATSDGTGGQPQHF TGTGCCACCAGTGACGGGACAGGGGGCCAGCCCCAGCATTTT TRBJ1-5 NA TRBV24-1 TRBD1
CASSFLSSGNTIYF TGTGCCAGCAGTTTCCTAAGCTCTGGAAACACCATATATTTT TRBJ1-3 few TRBV28 NA
CASSLAETPWWDTEAFF TGTGCCAGCAGCTTAGCGGAGACCCCGTGGTGGGACACTGAAGCTTTCTTT TRBJ1-1 NA TRBV7-8 NA
CASSGGGAADTQYF TGTGCCAGCAGCGGGGGGGGCGCAGCAGATACGCAGTATTTT TRBJ2-3 few TRBV5-4 NA
CSVEDRGLGGYTF TGCAGCGTTGAGGACAGGGGGTTGGGTGGCTACACCTTC TRBJ1-2 NA TRBV29-1 TRBD1
CASSVGVAGGPGDTQYF TGTGCCAGCAGCGTAGGGGTAGCGGGGGGGCCCGGAGATACGCAGTATTTT TRBJ2-3 NA TRBV9 TRBD2
CASTKGRSQKAFF TGTGCCAGCACGAAGGGGCGGTCCCAAAAAGCTTTCTTT TRBJ1-1 NA TRBV6-6 NA
CAITSGGMGYGYTF TGTGCCATCACCTCGGGGGGGATGGGCTATGGCTACACCTTC TRBJ1-2 NA TRBV10-3 NA